The 32 T cell receptor beta chains in this list originate from one sample, sequenced in a study of cytomegalovirus exposure and HLA in healthy donors. Clones were sequenced by immunoSEQ multiplex PCR, and TCRdb holds only the in-frame ones, with some missing. Of 150,000 to 200,000 clones in the sample, roughly 82% are singletons; the top ten hold almost 1.5%. Material for sequencing was PBMCs. The receptor source for this set is a woman between 18 and 29 years old in good health and CMV-seronegative.

This chain connects TRBV18 to TRBJ1-3; TRBD1 is a possible D gene (6 bases). The CDR3 is 14 residues long. Germline V gene data show CDR1 as KGHSH and CDR2 as LQKENI. V was trimmed by 6 bases and J by 4 bases, leaving 13 bases between them. Written as DNA, the CDR3 is TGTGCCAGCTCCCACAGGGAATCCGGAAACACCATATATTTT. It translates to CASSHRESGNTIYF.

The CDR3 DNA is TGTGCCAGTAGTACCTCCGGGACAGGGGGGCAGTTCTTC. Translation gives CASSTSGTGGQFF. The gene calls are TRBV19 and TRBJ2-1, with 11 nucleotides matching TRBD1. This CDR3 comprises 13 residues. Per the germline V gene, CDR1 is LNHDA and CDR2 is SQIVND (reference sequence). After removal of 4 bases from V and 12 bases from J, the junction contained 5 bases not matched to a gene.

V is TRBV11-2 and J is TRBJ1-1; 7 nucleotides line up with TRBD1. CDR1 SGHAT and CDR2 FQNNGV come from the germline V gene. J lost 5 bases, V lost 0 bases, and 9 bases had no gene match. This CDR3 comprises 16 residues. CDR3 residues: CASSLEAGGPRTEAFF. In DNA, the CDR3 is TGTGCCAGCAGCTTAGAGGCAGGGGGACCGCGGACTGAAGCTTTCTTT.

The CDR3 spells CASSLQAGVRETQYF. CDR3 nucleotides: TGTGCCAGCAGCCTCCAAGCGGGGGTGCGAGAGACCCAGTACTTC. The rearrangement uses TRBV7-3 and TRBJ2-5; 8 bases align to TRBD2. This CDR3 comprises 15 residues. V lost 5 bases, J lost 4 bases, and 9 bases stayed unmatched. Germline assignment: CDR1 SGHTA and CDR2 FQGTGA.

This clone was seen once. The chain recombines TRBV5-6 with TRBJ2-7, with D possibly being TRBD2 (5 bases). Germline CDR1 and CDR2: SGHDT and YYEEEE. This CDR3 region has 14 residues. The ends were cut back, 4 bases at V and 3 bases at J, with 14 bases in the middle. The DNA of the CDR3 is TGTGCCAGCAGCACCGGACTGACTTACTACGAGCAGTACTTC. Amino acid sequence: CASSTGLTYYEQYF.

The chain joins TRBV10-2 to TRBJ2-3; 9 bases agree with TRBD2. J lost 7 bases, V lost 8 bases, and 13 bases had no gene match. The germline V gene encodes CDR1 WSHSY and CDR2 SAAADI. The CDR3 sequence is 15 residues long. The CDR3 is CASRGVAGEAYTQYF. The CDR3 DNA follows: TGCGCCAGCCGGGGAGTAGCGGGAGAGGCTTATACGCAGTATTTT.

This clone was counted between two and nine times. The chain uses TRBV4-2 and TRBJ2-7, with TRBD2 matching over 10 bases. The CDR3 has 17 amino acids. V gave up 3 bases and J gave up 0 bases; unmatched junction bases: 8. In germline, CDR1 is LGHNA, CDR2 YNFKEQ. In DNA, the CDR3 is TGTGCCAGCAGCCAGACTACTTGGACTAGCGGCTCCTACGAGCAGTACTTC. Translating gives CASSQTTWTSGSYEQYF.

V usage is TRBV19 and J usage is TRBJ2-3, with a weak D call TRBD2 (5 bases). Per germline, CDR1 LNHDA and CDR2 SQIVND (reference sequence). V lost 5 bases and J lost 2, with 11 bases in between. There are 14 residues in the CDR3. The CDR3 DNA reads as TGTGCCAGTAGTCTTGGACTTTACACAGATACGCAGTATTTT. Amino acids: CASSLGLYTDTQYF.

The rearrangement uses TRBV7-2 and TRBJ2-5, with D perhaps matching TRBD1 (6 bases). This CDR3 contains 15 residues. V lost 5 bases and J 5 bases, leaving 18 bases between the germline ends. Germline-derived CDR1 and CDR2 are SGHTA and FQGNSA. This chain's CDR3 is CASSPPTGLVETQYF. The CDR3 DNA follows: TGTGCCAGCAGCCCGCCGACAGGTCTGGTGGAGACCCAGTACTTC. The full variable domain, in which reference TRBV7-2 and TRBJ2-5 provide the parts outside the CDR3, is GAGVSQSPSNKVTEKGKDVELRCDPISGHTALYWYRQSLGQGLEFLIYFQGNSAPDKSGLPSDRFSAERTGGSVSTLTIQRTQQEDSAVYLCASSPPTGLVETQYFGPGTRLLVL.

V gene TRBV29-1 combines with J gene TRBJ1-2, with D possibly being TRBD1 (6 bases). The V and J ends lost 7 bases and 5 bases respectively, with 17 bases between them. The CDR3 consists of 13 residues. Looked up from germline, CDR1 is SQVTM and CDR2 is ANQGSEA. CDR3 DNA: TGCAGCGCTATAGTAACAGGGTATTATGGCTACACCTTC. This codes for CSAIVTGYYGYTF. The entire variable domain, with the rest obtained from reference TRBV29-1 and TRBJ1-2, is as follows: SAVISQKPSRDICQRGTSLTIQCQVDSQVTMMFWYRQQPGQSLTLIATANQGSEATYESGFVIDKFPISRPNLTFSTLTVSNMSPEDSSIYLCSAIVTGYYGYTFGSGTRLTVV.

The genes are TRBV29-1 and TRBJ2-5; a possible D gene is TRBD1 (5 bases). The CDR3 has 12 amino acids. Trimming took 6 bases from V and 0 from J, leaving 8 bases between them. In germline, CDR1 is SQVTM, CDR2 ANQGSEA. The CDR3 loop reads CSVLTDQETQYF. As DNA, the CDR3 is TGCAGCGTCCTGACAGACCAAGAGACCCAGTACTTC. Drawing the rest from reference TRBV29-1 and TRBJ2-5, the complete variable domain is SAVISQKPSRDICQRGTSLTIQCQVDSQVTMMFWYRQQPGQSLTLIATANQGSEATYESGFVIDKFPISRPNLTFSTLTVSNMSPEDSSIYLCSVLTDQETQYFGPGTRLLVL.

The V and J genes are TRBV7-2 and TRBJ2-1; possibly TRBD2 for D (5 bases). CDR1 is SGHTA, CDR2 FQGNSA, per germline. The CDR3 loop spans 14 amino acids. Trimming took off 6 bases at V and 2 bases at J, with 11 bases between the two ends. The CDR3 DNA follows: TGTGCCAGCAGGTTCCCGGGAACCTACAATGAGCAGTTCTTC. This gives the protein CASRFPGTYNEQFF.

The chain employs TRBV7-2 and TRBJ2-2, with TRBD1 identical over 9 bases. The germline gives CDR1 SGHTA, CDR2 FQGNSA. There are 15 residues in the CDR3. J lost 6 bases, V lost 5 bases, and 7 bases had no gene match. The CDR3 region is CASSRDRAGPGELFF. CDR3 DNA sequence: TGTGCCAGCAGCCGGGACAGGGCTGGTCCCGGGGAGCTGTTTTTT.

The rearrangement joins TRBV4-1 to TRBJ2-3; D gene unclear. The V end lost 1 base, the J end lost 5 bases, and 7 bases lay between the germline ends. The CDR3 is made up of 13 amino acids. Germline V CDR1 and CDR2: MGHRA, YSYEKL. The CDR3 sequence is CASSQVARDTQYF. In DNA form, the CDR3 reads TGCGCCAGCAGCCAAGTGGCTAGAGATACGCAGTATTTT.

This rearrangement joins TRBV27 to TRBJ1-4, with D possibly being TRBD1 (5 bases). Between the trimmed V and J ends, which lost 5 bases and 12 bases, there was a span of 13 bases. The germline gives CDR1 MNHEY, CDR2 SMNVEV (reference sequence). There are 12 residues in the CDR3. CDR3 protein: CASSTAGGELFF. CDR3 coding DNA: TGTGCCAGCAGTACGGCGGGGGGGGAACTGTTTTTT.

The chain couples TRBV19 to TRBJ1-4, with TRBD1 matching 10 bases. CDR1 LNHDA and CDR2 SQIVND come from the germline V gene (reference sequence). After removal of 5 bases from V and 0 bases from J, the junction contained 6 bases not matched to a gene. The CDR3 is 17 amino acids. This CDR3 is CASSLDRGRATNEKLFF. The CDR3 DNA sequence: TGTGCCAGTAGTCTTGACAGGGGGCGGGCAACTAATGAAAAACTGTTTTTT.

The chain links TRBV5-4 to TRBJ1-4; 7 nucleotides line up with TRBD1. Germline values: CDR1 SGHNT, CDR2 YYREEE (reference sequence). The length of the CDR3 is 15 residues. V lost 0 bases and J lost 2; bases outside the gene matches: 1. CDR3 DNA: TGTGCCAGCAGCTTGGACAGGGGTACTAATGAAAAACTGTTTTTT. Its translation: CASSLDRGTNEKLFF.

V and J are TRBV5-1 and TRBJ2-3; the D gene is possibly TRBD1 (6 bases). The V end lost 0 bases, the J end lost 3 bases, and 11 bases lay between the germline ends. CDR3 length equals 15 residues. Germline CDR1 SGHRS, CDR2 YFSETQ. This CDR3 is CASSLGGRSTDTQYF. CDR3 nucleotide sequence: TGCGCCAGCAGCTTGGGGGGGCGGTCTACAGATACGCAGTATTTT.

This clone was counted a single time. The genes are TRBV6-1 and TRBJ2-7; 12 bases match TRBD2. Germline trimming cut 4 bases from V and 5 bases from J; bases unmatched to any gene: 6. The CDR3 runs 15 residues. Per germline, CDR1 MNHNS and CDR2 SASEGT. Written as DNA, the CDR3 is TGTGCCAGCAGTGCCCTAGCGGGAGGGTCCGACGAGCAGTACTTC. Translating it yields CASSALAGGSDEQYF.

The V and J genes are TRBV27 and TRBJ1-5, with D perhaps matching TRBD1 (6 bases). V shed 3 bases and J shed 6 bases, with 12 bases lying between them. Looked up from germline, CDR1 is MNHEY and CDR2 is SMNVEV (reference sequence). This CDR3 contains 14 residues. CDR3 sequence reads: CASSFGGAGQPQHF. As DNA, the CDR3 is TGTGCCAGCAGTTTTGGGGGGGCAGGTCAGCCCCAGCATTTT.

This rearrangement joins TRBV5-1 to TRBJ1-2; D ambiguous. V was pared by 2 bases and J by 8 bases, with 16 bases between. CDR1 is SGHRS and CDR2 is YFSETQ in the germline V gene. The CDR3 extends over 14 amino acids. The CDR3 DNA sequence: TGCGCCAGCAGCTTATCTGGTGCCGCGGGGGGCTACACCTTC. Translating it yields CASSLSGAAGGYTF.

The chain has TRBV29-1 and TRBJ2-5; 8 nucleotides match TRBD1. V lost 4 bases, J lost 5 bases, and 6 bases stayed unmatched. This CDR3 has 13 amino acids. The germline CDR1 and CDR2 sequences are SQVTM and ANQGSEA. CDR3 in amino acids: CSVGRTGQETQYF. For the CDR3, the DNA is TGCAGCGTTGGGAGGACAGGGCAGGAGACCCAGTACTTC. Full variable domain (missing parts from reference TRBV29-1 and TRBJ2-5): SAVISQKPSRDICQRGTSLTIQCQVDSQVTMMFWYRQQPGQSLTLIATANQGSEATYESGFVIDKFPISRPNLTFSTLTVSNMSPEDSSIYLCSVGRTGQETQYFGPGTRLLVL.

The rearrangement uses TRBV5-1 and TRBJ2-7, with a tentative D call TRBD2 (5 bases). This CDR3 is 14 amino acids long. Trimming pared 7 bases from V and 0 bases from J, leaving 14 bases between. Germline assignment: CDR1 SGHRS and CDR2 YFSETQ. The CDR3 region is CASGRTLSSYEQYF. The DNA for the CDR3 is TGCGCCAGCGGACGGACTCTCAGCTCCTACGAGCAGTACTTC. The complete variable domain, with remaining parts taken from reference TRBV5-1 and TRBJ2-7, reads KAGVTQTPRYLIKTRGQQVTLSCSPISGHRSVSWYQQTPGQGLQFLFEYFSETQRNKGNFPGRFSGRQFSNSRSEMNVSTLELGDSALYLCASGRTLSSYEQYFGPGTRLTVT.

The rearrangement uses TRBV7-3 and TRBJ2-3, with D perhaps matching TRBD2 (7 bases). The V end lost 2 bases, the J end lost 5 bases, and 11 bases lay between the germline ends. CDR3 length: 14 residues. In germline, CDR1 is SGHTA, CDR2 FQGTGA. CDR3 DNA sequence: TGTGCCAGCAGCTTAGCGGGGGCCCGAGATACGCAGTATTTT. Its translation: CASSLAGARDTQYF.

The rearrangement joins TRBV2 to TRBJ2-7, with D possibly matching TRBD2 (6 bases). The CDR3 length is 15 residues. The V end was cut by 6 bases, the J end by 4 bases, with 19 bases between. Germline V gives CDR1 SNHLY, CDR2 FYNNEI. The CDR3 sequence is CASSGGAAFTYEQYF. The DNA for the CDR3 is TGTGCCAGCAGCGGCGGGGCAGCTTTTACTTACGAGCAGTACTTC.

The chain uses TRBV4-1 and TRBJ1-2, with D possibly matching TRBD1 (5 bases). The V end lost 4 bases, the J end lost 0 bases, and 12 bases lay between the germline ends. Germline CDR1 is MGHRA and CDR2 is YSYEKL. The CDR3 is 15 amino acids. The chain's CDR3 is CASSLGHLANYGYTF. As DNA, the CDR3 is TGCGCCAGCAGCCTCGGACATTTAGCTAACTATGGCTACACCTTC.

The chain joins TRBV6-4 to TRBJ2-3; 10 nucleotides align to TRBD2. The germline CDR1 and CDR2 sequences are MRHNA and SNTAGT. There are 15 residues in the CDR3. After removal of 5 bases from V and 3 bases from J, the junction contained 5 bases not matched to a gene. The CDR3 nucleotides are TGTGCCAGCAGTTCACTAGCGGGGAGGACAGATACGCAGTATTTT. This translates into CASSSLAGRTDTQYF.

This clone has a single count. The chain couples TRBV2 to TRBJ2-2; 9 bases map to TRBD1. The CDR3 loop spans 16 amino acids. Germline-derived CDR1 and CDR2 are SNHLY and FYNNEI. V lost 7 bases, J lost 0 bases, and 6 bases stayed unmatched. The CDR3 nucleotides are TGTGCCAGCACCCTCGACAGGGGGGCGAACACCGGGGAGCTGTTTTTT. As protein: CASTLDRGANTGELFF.

The rearrangement links TRBV4-1 to TRBJ2-7, with 7 bases fitting TRBD1. Germline V gives CDR1 MGHRA, CDR2 YSYEKL. V lost 3 bases to trimming and J lost 6 bases; unmatched junction nucleotides: 8. The CDR3 covers 14 residues. This CDR3 is CASSHVQGLAEQYF. CDR3 DNA: TGCGCCAGCAGCCACGTACAGGGGTTAGCCGAGCAGTACTTC.

The V and J genes are TRBV10-3 and TRBJ2-5; a weak D match, TRBD2 (5 bases). Trimming took 7 bases from V and 2 from J, leaving 11 bases between them. CDR1 and CDR2 (germline): ENHRY, SYGVKD. The CDR3 consists of 13 residues. The CDR3 protein is CAIKEASQETQYF. In nucleotides, the CDR3 is TGTGCCATCAAGGAGGCTAGTCAAGAGACCCAGTACTTC.

The chain combines TRBV27 with TRBJ1-4, with D maybe TRBD1 (6 bases). Trimming took off 2 bases at V and 10 bases at J, with 14 bases between the two ends. Germline V gene lookup returns CDR1 MNHEY and CDR2 SMNVEV (reference sequence). There are 14 residues in the CDR3. The CDR3 is CASSLGGLTGKLFF. CDR3 in DNA: TGTGCCAGCAGTTTAGGGGGCTTAACAGGAAAACTGTTTTTT.

The V call is TRBV30, the J call TRBJ1-1; D might be TRBD1 (6 bases). The CDR3 has 13 residues. From germline, CDR1 is GTSNPN and CDR2 SVGIG (reference sequence). V was clipped by 7 bases and J by 1 base, with 13 bases between them. The CDR3 reads CALTGYGNTEAFF. CDR3 nucleotides: TGTGCCTTAACAGGGTATGGGAACACTGAAGCTTTCTTT.